The 30 T cell receptor beta chains presented below share a single source sample, sequenced in a study of blood T cell repertoires in COVID-19. Data came from immunoSEQ multiplex PCR; TCRdb stores just in-frame clones and leaves some out. The sample consists of some 150,000 clones, about 77% of them appearing once. The specimen was peripheral blood. Receptors originate from a woman between 50 and 59 years old with active or convalescent COVID-19.

The V and J genes are TRBV5-1 and TRBJ1-1; 7 bases are a match to TRBD1. CDR1 and CDR2 from the germline V gene are SGHRS and YFSETQ. Germline trimming cut 3 bases from V and 5 bases from J; bases unmatched to any gene: 4. The CDR3 is 13 amino acids. The CDR3 nucleotides read TGCGCCAGCAGCTCCACAGGGGATACTGAAGCTTTCTTT. Its protein is CASSSTGDTEAFF.

This clone was observed a few times. The genes are TRBV28 and TRBJ1-2; D perhaps matches TRBD1 (6 bases). The CDR3 extends over 14 amino acids. Germline V gene data show CDR1 as MDHEN and CDR2 as SYDVKM. V lost 2 bases and J 6 bases, leaving 13 bases between the germline ends. CDR3 nucleotides: TGTGCCAGCAGTTTAAAAGCACAGGGCGATGGCTACACCTTC. Residues: CASSLKAQGDGYTF.

The V and J genes are TRBV30 and TRBJ2-7; D gene unclear. Germline V gives CDR1 GTSNPN, CDR2 SVGIG (reference sequence). The V end lost 0 bases, the J end lost 2 bases, and 8 bases lay between the germline ends. The CDR3 consists of 13 residues. The CDR3 sequence is CAWSVRFPYEQYF. The CDR3 DNA is TGTGCCTGGAGTGTACGGTTTCCCTACGAGCAGTACTTC.

CDR3 in DNA: TGTGCCAGTAGCCGGACAGGGAGGGACTATGGCTACACCTTC. It is translated as CASSRTGRDYGYTF. This chain connects TRBV19 to TRBJ1-2; 8 bases map to TRBD1. Losses at the gene ends were 6 bases for V and 3 bases for J; bases not matched to a gene: 6. The V gene's germline CDR1 is LNHDA and CDR2 SQIVND (reference sequence). This CDR3 spans 14 amino acids.

The gene calls are TRBV18 and TRBJ1-1, with a possible D match to TRBD1 (5 bases). Germline lookup yields CDR1 KGHSH and CDR2 LQKENI. The CDR3 has 15 residues. V lost 1 base and J lost 3, with 12 bases in between. For the CDR3, the DNA is TGTGCCAGCTCACCACTAATGGGGGAGGACACTGAAGCTTTCTTT. Translating it yields CASSPLMGEDTEAFF.

The chain joins TRBV7-9 to TRBJ2-5; 14 nucleotides align to TRBD2. Germline V CDR1 and CDR2: SEHNR, FQNEAQ (reference sequence). This CDR3 has 15 amino acids. The ends lost 4 bases at V and 5 bases at J; junction bases unmatched: 3. The CDR3 DNA reads as TGTGCCAGCAGCTACGGGACTAGCGGGAGTGAGACCCAGTACTTC. Protein: CASSYGTSGSETQYF.

V and J are TRBV27 and TRBJ2-1; 9 bases line up with TRBD1. The CDR3 sequence is 15 residues long. V dropped 5 bases and J dropped 2; count of bases not matched to a gene: 4. The germline V gene encodes CDR1 MNHEY and CDR2 SMNVEV (reference sequence). The CDR3 reads CASSGRTGAYNEQFF. In DNA, the CDR3 is TGTGCCAGCAGTGGCCGGACAGGGGCCTACAATGAGCAGTTCTTC.

The chain couples TRBV2 to TRBJ1-2; the match to TRBD1 covers 9 bases. The length of the CDR3 is 15 residues. Germline trimming cut 6 bases from V and 0 bases from J; bases unmatched to any gene: 5. Germline CDR1 reads SNHLY; CDR2 reads FYNNEI. The CDR3 DNA reads TGTGCCAGCAGCGGGACAGGGCTCGCTAACTATGGCTACACCTTC. As protein: CASSGTGLANYGYTF.

This chain joins TRBV28 and TRBJ1-5; TRBD1 matches 7 bases. The CDR3 has 16 amino acids. Germline V CDR1 and CDR2: MDHEN, SYDVKM. Trimming at V came to 6 bases and at J to 4 bases, leaving 12 bases not matched to a gene. CDR3 DNA sequence: TGTGCCAGCAGGCGACAGGGTCCCAGAGGGAATCAGCCCCAGCATTTT. Translated, it gives CASRRQGPRGNQPQHF.

This clone was counted a few times. The rearrangement joins TRBV5-4 to TRBJ1-1; tentative D call: TRBD1 (5 bases). The CDR3 spans 13 residues. Trimming removed 4 bases at V and 5 bases at J, with 12 bases between. The germline V gene encodes CDR1 SGHNT and CDR2 YYREEE (reference sequence). For the CDR3, the DNA is TGTGCCAGCAGCCAGGAAAGGGGAACTGAAGCTTTCTTT. Residues: CASSQERGTEAFF.

The chain recombines TRBV10-1 with TRBJ2-7, with D possibly matching TRBD1 (6 bases). This CDR3 comprises 12 residues. V dropped 6 bases and J dropped 5 bases, with 11 bases sitting between them. Germline lookup yields CDR1 WNHNN and CDR2 SYGVQD (reference sequence). CDR3 DNA: TGCGCCAGCAGGACCACAGGGAACGAGCAGTACTTC. This gives the protein CASRTTGNEQYF.

The count of this clone is one. The chain is built from TRBV19 and TRBJ1-4, with 7 positions matching TRBD1. From germline, CDR1 is LNHDA and CDR2 SQIVND (reference sequence). With 4 bases clipped from V and 11 bases from J, the junction kept 7 bases outside the gene matches. The CDR3 is made up of 13 amino acids. The CDR3 region is CASSKGAQGKLFF. The CDR3 DNA follows: TGTGCCAGTAGTAAGGGGGCCCAGGGGAAACTGTTTTTT.

This clone appeared a few times. The rearrangement uses TRBV6-5 and TRBJ2-2; 7 bases are a match to TRBD1. J gave up 8 bases and V 5 bases, and 8 bases lay outside the gene matches. Germline CDR1 is MNHEY and CDR2 is SVGAGI. This CDR3 spans 14 amino acids. The CDR3 nucleotides are TGTGCCAGCAGTCGAACCCAGGGGGTTGGGGAGCTGTTTTTT. Amino acids: CASSRTQGVGELFF.

The rearrangement joins TRBV7-9 to TRBJ1-4; D is ambiguous. CDR1 is SEHNR and CDR2 is FQNEAQ in the germline V gene (reference sequence). V was pared by 5 bases and J by 0 bases, with 10 bases between. The CDR3 is 15 amino acids. CDR3 bases: TGTGCCAGCAGCCCCTTGACATCAACTAATGAAAAACTGTTTTTT. It codes for CASSPLTSTNEKLFF.

The V and J genes are TRBV28 and TRBJ2-2, with TRBD2 as a possible D gene (5 bases). Trimming pared 9 bases from V and 6 bases from J, leaving 20 bases between. From germline, CDR1 is MDHEN and CDR2 SYDVKM. The CDR3 loop spans 15 amino acids. In DNA form, the CDR3 reads TGTGCCAGTAGCCGAGCGGTCCTCGGGGCCGGGGAGCTGTTTTTT. Protein sequence: CASSRAVLGAGELFF.

There are a few counts of this clone. The gene calls are TRBV6-5 and TRBJ2-2, with 7 bases aligning to TRBD1. The CDR3 is 15 amino acids. Trimming cost V 6 bases and J 2 bases; bases outside gene matches: 6. The V gene's germline CDR1 is MNHEY and CDR2 SVGAGI. The CDR3: CASSPGTVNTGELFF. The DNA of the CDR3 is TGTGCCAGCAGCCCCGGGACAGTAAACACCGGGGAGCTGTTTTTT.

This clone was detected once. J is TRBJ1-5 and V is TRBV10-3; no clear D. V was trimmed by 3 bases and J by 0 bases, leaving 9 bases between them. The V gene's germline CDR1 is ENHRY and CDR2 SYGVKD. This CDR3 has 15 residues. As DNA, the CDR3 is TGTGCCATCAGTGACGGTACGGGTAGCAATCAGCCCCAGCATTTT. Protein sequence: CAISDGTGSNQPQHF.

This clone appeared once. The chain couples TRBV5-1 to TRBJ1-6; D is unresolved. Germline values: CDR1 SGHRS, CDR2 YFSETQ. V lost 5 bases, J lost 3 bases, and 6 bases lay in between. This CDR3 is 13 amino acids long. CDR3 coding DNA: TGCGCCAGCAGACTTGGCTATAATTCACCCCTCCACTTT. Translated: CASRLGYNSPLHF.

V is TRBV27 and J is TRBJ2-7, with TRBD2 matching 7 bases. CDR1 and CDR2 from the germline V gene are MNHEY and SMNVEV (reference sequence). Losses at the gene ends were 4 bases for V and 0 bases for J; bases not matched to a gene: 3. The CDR3 is made up of 14 amino acids. The CDR3 spells CASSWGGSSYEQYF. The CDR3 DNA is TGTGCCAGCAGTTGGGGCGGGAGCTCCTACGAGCAGTACTTC.

The V gene is TRBV28, the J gene TRBJ1-3; D not certain. The CDR3 is 14 amino acids. Germline-derived CDR1 and CDR2 are MDHEN and SYDVKM. V shed 4 bases and J shed 4 bases, with 11 bases lying between them. CDR3 nucleotide sequence: TGTGCCAGCAGTTACTCGTATCGGGGAAACACCATATATTTT. Its translation is CASSYSYRGNTIYF.

The chain carries TRBV6-5 and TRBJ1-2; 10 nucleotides match TRBD1. CDR1 is MNHEY, CDR2 SVGAGI, per germline. The CDR3 totals 15 residues. V was clipped by 10 bases and J by 0 bases; unmatched bases: 8. This chain's CDR3 is CATTPGQGSNYGYTF. The CDR3 DNA reads TGTGCCACTACCCCGGGACAGGGGTCTAACTATGGCTACACCTTC.

Written as DNA, the CDR3 is TGTGCCAGGGGACAGGGTCCTAATTACGAGCAGTACTTC. Protein: CARGQGPNYEQYF. V usage is TRBV2 and J usage is TRBJ2-7; 9 bases line up with TRBD1. V lost 9 bases, J lost 4 bases, and 7 bases stayed unmatched. Per the germline V gene, CDR1 is SNHLY and CDR2 is FYNNEI. This CDR3 comprises 13 residues.

The chain couples TRBV6-2 or TRBV6-3 to TRBJ2-3, with TRBD1 identical over 8 bases. Unmatched junction bases numbered 9, after V lost 0 bases and J lost 4 bases. CDR1 and CDR2 (germline): MNHEY, SVGEGT. This CDR3 spans 17 amino acids. CDR3 sequence reads: CASSYSAGTGHSDTQYF. CDR3 bases: TGTGCCAGCAGTTACTCTGCCGGGACAGGTCACTCAGATACGCAGTATTTT.

The chain uses TRBV2 and TRBJ2-7; D remains unclear. The V and J ends lost 2 bases and 6 bases respectively, with 5 bases between them. Germline V gene sequence: CDR1 SNHLY, CDR2 FYNNEI. The length of the CDR3 is 11 residues. CDR3 nucleotide sequence: TGTGCCAGCAGTGAATACAGCGAGCAGTACTTC. Translation gives CASSEYSEQYF.

V usage is TRBV5-1 and J usage is TRBJ1-1; 9 bases fit TRBD1. V lost 4 bases to trimming and J lost 4 bases; unmatched junction nucleotides: 8. Germline CDR1 SGHRS, CDR2 YFSETQ. This CDR3 is 15 amino acids long. This CDR3 is CASSGTGTGPTEAFF. The CDR3 DNA follows: TGCGCCAGCAGCGGGACCGGGACAGGGCCCACTGAAGCTTTCTTT.

There are many counts of this clone. V is TRBV11-2 and J is TRBJ2-7; 10 nucleotides agree with TRBD1. Germline CDR1 SGHAT, CDR2 FQNNGV. The CDR3 covers 14 residues. With V trimmed by 3 bases and J by 2 bases, 1 base remained unmatched. As DNA, the CDR3 is TGTGCCAGCAGCTTGGACAGGGGGACCTACGAGCAGTACTTC. Amino acid sequence: CASSLDRGTYEQYF.

The rearrangement uses TRBV15 and TRBJ1-5; D uncertain. CDR1 is LNHNV and CDR2 is YYDKDF in the germline V gene (reference sequence). The CDR3 extends over 14 amino acids. With 1 base removed from V and 10 bases from J, the gap between germline ends came to 14 bases. The CDR3 nucleotides read TGTGCCACCAGCAGAGGGCCGGTGGAGAGTCCCCAGCATTTT. It specifies CATSRGPVESPQHF.

This rearrangement joins TRBV29-1 to TRBJ1-4; D is unclear. This CDR3 has 13 amino acids. V was trimmed by 2 bases and J by 4 bases, leaving 8 bases between them. Per the germline V gene, CDR1 is SQVTM and CDR2 is ANQGSEA. This CDR3 reads CSVESGFNEKLFF. CDR3 coding DNA: TGCAGCGTTGAATCCGGGTTTAATGAAAAACTGTTTTTT.

The gene calls are TRBV2 and TRBJ2-1; D is possibly TRBD2 (6 bases). Germline V gene sequence: CDR1 SNHLY, CDR2 FYNNEI. The CDR3 is made up of 17 amino acids. The germline V and J ends were trimmed by 2 bases and 3 bases, with 17 bases remaining between them. The CDR3 sequence: CASSERNLALGYNEQFF. The CDR3 coding sequence is TGTGCCAGCAGTGAAAGGAACCTAGCGTTAGGCTACAATGAGCAGTTCTTC.

The V gene is TRBV7-3, the J gene TRBJ2-1; no reliable D call. Trimming stripped 2 bases from V and 4 bases from J, with 12 bases between. Germline V lookup: CDR1 SGHTA, CDR2 FQGTGA. CDR3 length: 15 amino acids. The CDR3 DNA sequence: TGTGCCAGCAGCTTAGGCCCCGCGGAGTACAATGAGCAGTTCTTC. It is translated as CASSLGPAEYNEQFF.